This T cell receptor beta chain was captured in a study of spatial heterogeneity in lung cancer. Study context: The mean occurrence of each unique TCR and UMI combination in raw reads exceeded 9.5. Study-level findings and limits: Higher tumor mutation counts went along with higher counts of expanded intratumoral alpha and beta TCRs. Estimates put coverage of tumor T cells approximately 7% for alpha and roughly 12% for beta chains.

This clonotype was seen a handful of times. Its antigen remains unidentified. V lost 2 bases, J lost 8 bases, and 16 bases lay in between. The CDR3 has 15 residues. Germline CDR1 reads MNHEY; CDR2 reads SVGAGI. TCRdb passed the 5' RACE reads through MiXCR, listing each CDR3 protein once. The table lists fewer than 5,000 distinct CDR3 sequences, roughly 6% of them singletons. As for time point: sample taken at primary tumor resection. Whole RNA, isolated from tumor, nontumor lung or frozen PBMC, was sequenced without prior sorting. Sample: lung tumor tissue, taken at surgery. V and J are TRBV6-5 and TRBJ2-4, with D possibly being TRBD2 (7 bases). The clonotype was recovered from a male donor with early-stage non-small cell lung cancer. CDR3 sequence reads: CASSYRGGARDIQYF. The CDR3 bases are TGTGCCAGCAGTTACCGTGGGGGGGCAAGAGACATTCAGTACTTC.